This T cell receptor beta chain is from a study of T-cell reconstitution after alpha-beta-depleted transplantation in children. General observations from the study: At day 60, the high TCRbeta diversity found in some patients originated from recipient T cells and thymic progenitors that had survived.

This clonotype was seen ten or more times. What it binds is not known. Preparing the TCRbeta library involved the use of unique molecular identifiers. TCRdb ran MiXCR on the PCR reads and lists one entry per CDR3 protein. Of around 490,000 distinct CDR3 sequences in the sample, 10% to 12% were seen once. In germline, CDR1 is SGHTA, CDR2 FQGNSA. CDR3 size: 15 residues. The germline V and J ends were trimmed by 1 base and 6 bases, with 13 bases remaining between them. The J gene is TRBJ1-5, the V gene TRBV7-2; unclear D gene. This material consisted of PBMCs, mostly from graft donor cells, taken 180 days after TCRalphabeta/CD19-depleted stem cell transplant. The receptor's source is a female patient aged 2-10 years who had a stem cell transplant for aplastic anemia, so the T cells may come from the graft donor. The CDR3 DNA reads as TGTGCCAGCAGCTTAGGGCAGAGCTGGATTCAGCCCCAGCATTTT. This sequence encodes CASSLGQSWIQPQHF.